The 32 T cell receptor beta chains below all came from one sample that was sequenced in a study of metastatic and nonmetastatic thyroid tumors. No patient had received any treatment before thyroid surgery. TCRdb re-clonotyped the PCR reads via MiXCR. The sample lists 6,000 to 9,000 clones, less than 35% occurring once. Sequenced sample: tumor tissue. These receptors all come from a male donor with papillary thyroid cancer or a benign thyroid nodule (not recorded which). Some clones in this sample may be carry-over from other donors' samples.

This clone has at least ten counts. The CDR3 nucleotides are TGTGCCAGCAGCTGGAGTGACAGGGCCTTCTACGAGCAGTACTTC. Translating gives CASSWSDRAFYEQYF. V usage is TRBV5-6 and J usage is TRBJ2-7; TRBD1 matches at 7 bases. Germline values: CDR1 SGHDT, CDR2 YYEEEE. The V and J ends lost 3 bases and 3 bases, in that order; junction bases with no gene match: 9. This CDR3 is built from 15 residues. Full variable domain (missing parts from reference TRBV5-6 and TRBJ2-7): DAGVTQSPTHLIKTRGQQVTLRCSPKSGHDTVSWYQQALGQGPQFIFQYYEEEERQRGNFPDRFSGHQFPNYSSELNVNALLLGDSALYLCASSWSDRAFYEQYFGPGTRLTVT.

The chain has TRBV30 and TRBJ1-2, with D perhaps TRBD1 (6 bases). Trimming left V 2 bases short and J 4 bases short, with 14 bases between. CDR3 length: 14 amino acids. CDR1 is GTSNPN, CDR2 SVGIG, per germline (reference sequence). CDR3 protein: CAWSMGADSYGYTF. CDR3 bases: TGTGCCTGGAGTATGGGGGCTGACAGCTATGGCTACACCTTC.

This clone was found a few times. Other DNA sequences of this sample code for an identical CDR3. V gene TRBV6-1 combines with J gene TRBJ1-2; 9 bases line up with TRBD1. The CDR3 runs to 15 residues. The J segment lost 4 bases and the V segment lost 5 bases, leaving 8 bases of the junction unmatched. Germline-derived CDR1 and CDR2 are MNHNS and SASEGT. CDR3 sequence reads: CASSTPGQGGYGYTF. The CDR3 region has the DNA TGTGCCAGCAGTACCCCGGGACAGGGCGGCTATGGCTACACCTTC.

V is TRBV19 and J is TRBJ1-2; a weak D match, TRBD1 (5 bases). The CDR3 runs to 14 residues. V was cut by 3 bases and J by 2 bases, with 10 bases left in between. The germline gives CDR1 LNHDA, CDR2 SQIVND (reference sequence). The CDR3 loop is CASSIWGSNYGYTF. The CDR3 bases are TGTGCCAGTAGTATTTGGGGGTCCAACTATGGCTACACCTTC.

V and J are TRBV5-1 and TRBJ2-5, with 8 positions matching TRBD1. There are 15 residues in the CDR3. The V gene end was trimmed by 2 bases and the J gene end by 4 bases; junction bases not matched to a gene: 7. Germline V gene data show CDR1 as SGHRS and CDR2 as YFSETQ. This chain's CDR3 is CASSFGQGFSETQYF. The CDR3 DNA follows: TGCGCCAGCAGCTTCGGACAGGGTTTTTCAGAGACCCAGTACTTC.

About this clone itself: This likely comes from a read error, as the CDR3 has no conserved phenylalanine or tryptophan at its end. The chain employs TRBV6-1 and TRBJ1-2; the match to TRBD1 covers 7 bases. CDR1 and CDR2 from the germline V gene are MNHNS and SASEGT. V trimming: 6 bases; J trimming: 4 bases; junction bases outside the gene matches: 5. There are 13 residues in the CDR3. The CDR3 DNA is TGTGCCAGCAGACACCGGGACAGCTATGGCTACACCTCC. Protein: CASRHRDSYGYTS.

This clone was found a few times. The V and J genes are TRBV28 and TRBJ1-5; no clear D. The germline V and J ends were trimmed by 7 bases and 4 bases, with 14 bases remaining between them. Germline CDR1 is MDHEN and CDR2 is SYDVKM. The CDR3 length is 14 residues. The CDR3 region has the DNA TGTGCCAGCAATCGAGACGGACGGAATCAGCCCCAGCATTTT. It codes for CASNRDGRNQPQHF.

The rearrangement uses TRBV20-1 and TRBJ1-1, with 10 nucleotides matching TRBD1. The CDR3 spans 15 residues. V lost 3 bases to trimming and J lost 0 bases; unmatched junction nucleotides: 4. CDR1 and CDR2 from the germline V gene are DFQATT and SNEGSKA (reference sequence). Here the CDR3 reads CSASEGQGMNTEAFF. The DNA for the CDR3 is TGCAGTGCTAGCGAGGGACAGGGGATGAACACTGAAGCTTTCTTT.

The CDR3 here is CASSTWTGVGSYNEQFF. CDR3 sequence (DNA): TGTGCCAGCAGTACCTGGACAGGGGTGGGCTCCTACAATGAGCAGTTCTTC. The rearrangement uses TRBV27 and TRBJ2-1; 9 bases map to TRBD1. V trimming: 5 bases; J trimming: 0 bases; junction bases outside the gene matches: 8. Per germline, CDR1 MNHEY and CDR2 SMNVEV (reference sequence). CDR3 length equals 17 residues.

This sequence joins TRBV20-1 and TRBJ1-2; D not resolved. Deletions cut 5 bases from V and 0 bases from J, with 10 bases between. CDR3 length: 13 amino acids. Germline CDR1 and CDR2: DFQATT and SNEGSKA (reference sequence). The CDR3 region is CSASNPTNYGYTF. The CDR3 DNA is TGCAGTGCTTCCAACCCGACTAACTATGGCTACACCTTC.

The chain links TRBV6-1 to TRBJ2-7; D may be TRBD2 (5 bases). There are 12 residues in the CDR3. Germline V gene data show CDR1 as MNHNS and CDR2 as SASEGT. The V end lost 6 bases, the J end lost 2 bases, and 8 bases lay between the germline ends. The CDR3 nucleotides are TGTGCCAGCAGAGGACTTGCCTACGAGCAGTACTTC. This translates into CASRGLAYEQYF.

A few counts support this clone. CDR3: CASSSVAGTEAFF. The CDR3 nucleotides are TGTGCCAGCAGTTCTGTGGCGGGGACTGAAGCTTTCTTT. V and J are TRBV28 and TRBJ1-1; D is uncertain. This CDR3 is built from 13 residues. Germline V gene data show CDR1 as MDHEN and CDR2 as SYDVKM. Trimming took off 4 bases at V and 5 bases at J, with 11 bases between the two ends.

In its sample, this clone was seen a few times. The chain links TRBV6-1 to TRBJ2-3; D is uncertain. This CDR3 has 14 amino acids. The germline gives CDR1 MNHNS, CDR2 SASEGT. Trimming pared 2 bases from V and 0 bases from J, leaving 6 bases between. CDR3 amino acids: CASSEFRSTDTQYF. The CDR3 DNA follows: TGTGCCAGCAGTGAATTTCGGAGCACAGATACGCAGTATTTT.

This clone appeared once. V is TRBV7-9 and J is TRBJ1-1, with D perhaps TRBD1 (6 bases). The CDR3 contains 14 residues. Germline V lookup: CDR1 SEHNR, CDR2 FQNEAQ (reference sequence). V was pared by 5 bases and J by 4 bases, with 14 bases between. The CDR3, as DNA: TGTGCCAGCAGCCTACAGGGAAAGGGCACTGAAGCTTTCTTT. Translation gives CASSLQGKGTEAFF.

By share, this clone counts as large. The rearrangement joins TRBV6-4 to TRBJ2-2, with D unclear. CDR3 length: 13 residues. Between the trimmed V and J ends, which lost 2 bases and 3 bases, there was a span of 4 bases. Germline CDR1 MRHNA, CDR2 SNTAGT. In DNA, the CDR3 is TGTGCCAGCAGTGACGCGGACACCGGGGAGCTGTTTTTT. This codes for CASSDADTGELFF.

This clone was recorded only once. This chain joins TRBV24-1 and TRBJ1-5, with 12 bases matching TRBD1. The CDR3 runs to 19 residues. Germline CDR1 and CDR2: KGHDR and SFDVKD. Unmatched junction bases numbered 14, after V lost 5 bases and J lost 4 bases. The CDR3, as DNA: TGTGCCACCAGTGGAACCGGGACAGGGGGCGGTCTGGCGAATCAGCCCCAGCATTTT. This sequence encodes CATSGTGTGGGLANQPQHF.

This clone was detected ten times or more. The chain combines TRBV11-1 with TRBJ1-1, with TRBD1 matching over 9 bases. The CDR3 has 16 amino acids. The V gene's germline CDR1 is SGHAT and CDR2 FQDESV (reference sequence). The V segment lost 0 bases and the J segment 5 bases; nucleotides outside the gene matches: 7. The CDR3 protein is CASSLAQGASGTEAFF. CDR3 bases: TGTGCCAGCAGCTTAGCACAGGGGGCGTCTGGTACTGAAGCTTTCTTT.

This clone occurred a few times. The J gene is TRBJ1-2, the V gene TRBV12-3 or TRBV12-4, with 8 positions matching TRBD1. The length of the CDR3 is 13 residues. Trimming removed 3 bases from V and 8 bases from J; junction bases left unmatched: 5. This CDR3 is CASSLVTGVGYTF. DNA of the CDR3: TGTGCCAGCAGTTTGGTGACAGGGGTAGGCTACACCTTC.

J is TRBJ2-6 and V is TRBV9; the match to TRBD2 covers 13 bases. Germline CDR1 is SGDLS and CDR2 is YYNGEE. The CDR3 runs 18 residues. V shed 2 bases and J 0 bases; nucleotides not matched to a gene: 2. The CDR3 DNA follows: TGTGCCAGCAGCGTGGGACTAGCGGGACGCTCTGGGGCCAACGTCCTGACTTTC. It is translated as CASSVGLAGRSGANVLTF.

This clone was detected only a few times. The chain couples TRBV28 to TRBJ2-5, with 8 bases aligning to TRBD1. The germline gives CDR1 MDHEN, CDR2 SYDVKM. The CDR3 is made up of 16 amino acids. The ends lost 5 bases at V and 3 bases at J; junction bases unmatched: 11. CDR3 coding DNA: TGTGCCAGCAGTCGGCCTCAGACAGGGGACGAAGAGACCCAGTACTTC. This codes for CASSRPQTGDEETQYF.

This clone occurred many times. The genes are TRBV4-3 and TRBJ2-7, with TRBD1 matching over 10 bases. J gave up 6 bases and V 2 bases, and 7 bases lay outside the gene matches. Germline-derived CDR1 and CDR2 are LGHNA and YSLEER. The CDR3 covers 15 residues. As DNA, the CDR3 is TGCGCCAGCAGCCAAAAGGGACAGGGGATCTCCGAGCAGTACTTC. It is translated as CASSQKGQGISEQYF.

CDR3 sequence (DNA): TGCGCCAGCAGCCCTGGACAGGCCCCCAACTATGGCTACACCTTC. It specifies CASSPGQAPNYGYTF. The V gene is TRBV5-1, the J gene TRBJ1-2; 7 nucleotides align to TRBD1. The CDR3 is 15 amino acids. Germline CDR1 is SGHRS and CDR2 is YFSETQ. The junction had 8 bases not matched to a gene; V was cut back by 4 bases and J by 2 bases.

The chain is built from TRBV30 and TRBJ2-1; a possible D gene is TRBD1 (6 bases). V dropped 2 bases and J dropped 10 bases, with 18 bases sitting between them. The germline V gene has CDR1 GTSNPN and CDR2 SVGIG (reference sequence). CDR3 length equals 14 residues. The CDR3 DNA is TGTGCCTGGAGTAAGGGGGTGGCCCGCAGGGAGCAGTTCTTC. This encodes CAWSKGVARREQFF.

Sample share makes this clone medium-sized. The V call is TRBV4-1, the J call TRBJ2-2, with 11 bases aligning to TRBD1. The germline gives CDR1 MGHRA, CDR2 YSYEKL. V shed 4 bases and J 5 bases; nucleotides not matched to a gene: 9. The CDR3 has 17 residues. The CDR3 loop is CASSLKWTGGGTGELFF. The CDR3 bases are TGCGCCAGCAGCCTCAAATGGACAGGGGGCGGAACCGGGGAGCTGTTTTTT.

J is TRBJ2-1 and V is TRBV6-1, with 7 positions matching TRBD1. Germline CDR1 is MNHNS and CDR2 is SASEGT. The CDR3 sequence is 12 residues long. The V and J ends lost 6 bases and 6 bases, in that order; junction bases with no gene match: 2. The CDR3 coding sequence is TGTGCCAGCAGGGGACAGTTCAATGAGCAGTTCTTC. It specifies CASRGQFNEQFF.

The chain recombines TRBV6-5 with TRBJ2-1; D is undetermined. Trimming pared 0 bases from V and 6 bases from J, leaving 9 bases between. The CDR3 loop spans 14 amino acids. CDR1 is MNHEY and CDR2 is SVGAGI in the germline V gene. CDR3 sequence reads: CASSYSGEGNEQFF. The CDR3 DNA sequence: TGTGCCAGCAGTTACTCAGGAGAAGGCAATGAGCAGTTCTTC.

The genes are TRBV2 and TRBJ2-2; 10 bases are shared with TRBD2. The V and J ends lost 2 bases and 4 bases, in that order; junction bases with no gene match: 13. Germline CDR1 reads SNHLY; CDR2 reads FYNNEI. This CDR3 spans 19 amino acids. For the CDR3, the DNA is TGTGCCAGCAGTGAATACTCGCTAGCGGGAGTTTTATTCACCGGGGAGCTGTTTTTT. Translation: CASSEYSLAGVLFTGELFF. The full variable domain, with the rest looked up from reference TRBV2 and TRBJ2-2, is EPEVTQTPSHQVTQMGQEVILRCVPISNHLYFYWYRQILGQKVEFLVSFYNNEISEKSEIFDDQFSVERPDGSNFTLKIRSTKLEDSAMYFCASSEYSLAGVLFTGELFFGEGSRLTVL.

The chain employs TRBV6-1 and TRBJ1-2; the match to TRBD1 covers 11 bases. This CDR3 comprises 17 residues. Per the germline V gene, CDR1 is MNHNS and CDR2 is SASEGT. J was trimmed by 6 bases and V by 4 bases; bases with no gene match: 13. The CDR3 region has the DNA TGTGCCAGCAGTGGGACAGGGGGCTCCCCATTGGACCATGGCTACACCTTC. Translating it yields CASSGTGGSPLDHGYTF.

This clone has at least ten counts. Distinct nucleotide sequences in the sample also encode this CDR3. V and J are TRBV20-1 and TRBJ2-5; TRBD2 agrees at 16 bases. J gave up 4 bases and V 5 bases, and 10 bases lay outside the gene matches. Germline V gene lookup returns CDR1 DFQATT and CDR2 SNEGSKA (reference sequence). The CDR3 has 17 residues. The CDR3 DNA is TGCAGTGCTCAACCGGGACTAGCGGGGGGGCCGCGAGAGACCCAGTACTTC. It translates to CSAQPGLAGGPRETQYF.

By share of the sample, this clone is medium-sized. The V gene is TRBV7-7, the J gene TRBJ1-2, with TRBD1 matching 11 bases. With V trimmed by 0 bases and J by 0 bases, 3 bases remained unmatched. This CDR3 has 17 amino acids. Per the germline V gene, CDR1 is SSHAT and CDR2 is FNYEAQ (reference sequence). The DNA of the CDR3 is TGTGCCAGCAGCTTAGCCGGGACAGGGGGTACTAACTATGGCTACACCTTC. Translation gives CASSLAGTGGTNYGYTF.

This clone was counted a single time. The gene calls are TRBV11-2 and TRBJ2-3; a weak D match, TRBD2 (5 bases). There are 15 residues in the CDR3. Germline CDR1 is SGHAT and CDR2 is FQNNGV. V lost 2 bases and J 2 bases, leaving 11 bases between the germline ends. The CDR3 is CASSLWGADTDTQYF. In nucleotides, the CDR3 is TGTGCCAGCAGCTTATGGGGAGCGGACACAGATACGCAGTATTTT.

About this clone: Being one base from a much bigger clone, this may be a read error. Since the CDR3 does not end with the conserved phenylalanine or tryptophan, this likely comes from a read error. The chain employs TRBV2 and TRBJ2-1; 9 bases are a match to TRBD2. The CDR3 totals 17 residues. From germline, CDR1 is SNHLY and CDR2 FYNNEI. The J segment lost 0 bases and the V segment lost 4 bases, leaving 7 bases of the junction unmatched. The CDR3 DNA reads TGTGCCAGCAGTGTAGAGCGGGAGGAAAGCTCCTACAATGAGCAGTTCCTC. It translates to CASSVEREESSYNEQFL.